This T cell receptor (beta chain) originates from a study of early T cells in non-severe SARS-CoV-2 infection. V dropped 5 bases and J dropped 1; count of bases not matched to a gene: 8. The CDR3 is 16 amino acids. Germline V gives CDR1 MDHEN, CDR2 SYDVKM. TCRdb re-analysed the 5' RACE reads in MiXCR, keeping a single row per CDR3 protein. The sample lists some 81,000 distinct CDR3 sequences, about 16% occurring once. A few counts support this clonotype. The sequence was obtained from an adult who was a healthcare worker with PCR-confirmed SARS-CoV-2 infection or an uninfected control (not recorded which). The sequencing input was whole blood. The J gene is TRBJ1-1, the V gene TRBV28; 9 bases are a match to TRBD1. Written as DNA, the CDR3 is TGTGCCAGCAGTCGAACAGGGGGCGGAGGGAACACTGAAGCTTTCTTT. Translated, it gives CASSRTGGGGNTEAFF.